What follows is one T cell receptor (beta chain) and its context. Antigen specificity is unknown. Germline V gives CDR1 SGHRS, CDR2 YFSETQ. CDR3 length: 13 amino acids. Trimming cost V 1 base and J 6 bases, with 10 bases left between them. A single record per CDR3 protein comes from TCRdb applying MiXCR to the 5' RACE reads. The sample holds about 40,000 distinct CDR3 sequences, approximately 17% seen once. Study-wide points: Larger-cohort validation covered only one TCR beta V-J rearrangement. In terms of TCR gene usage, tumor memory CD4+ T cells clustered together with blood and lymph node memory CD4+ cells, as well as with lymph node naive CD4+ cells.

The V call is TRBV5-1, the J call TRBJ1-1; D uncertain. What was sequenced was naive CD4+ T cells sorted from a lymph node. Subset indicated: naive CD4+ T cells, CD4+CD45RA+CD25-. This clonotype was obtained from a female donor with breast cancer. Written as DNA, the CDR3 is TGCGCCAGCAGCTTGTCTGGGGTCGCTGAAGCTTTCTTT. As protein: CASSLSGVAEAFF.